The sample holds a few counts of the clone carrying this T cell receptor beta chain. TCR beta CDR3 regions were amplified from RNA transcripts. The HTBI set primed first-round TCR CDR3 RT-PCR. TCRdb used MiXCR to reprocess the multiplex PCR reads, holding one entry per CDR3 protein. This sample yields around 690,000 distinct CDR3 sequences, of which roughly 20% are seen a single time; more than 30% belongs to the top ten. These data are taken from a study of T cells in Graves' hyperthyroidism and ophthalmopathy. Per germline, CDR1 GTSNPN and CDR2 SVGIG (reference sequence). Losses at the gene ends were 2 bases for V and 4 bases for J; bases not matched to a gene: 11. This CDR3 spans 16 amino acids.

The specimen was blood. This rearrangement joins TRBV30 to TRBJ2-1; 7 bases agree with TRBD2. The sequence was obtained from a man aged 25-40 years with Graves' ophthalmopathy. This chain's CDR3 is CAWSNLAEGLYNEQFF. CDR3 bases: TGTGCCTGGAGTAACCTAGCGGAGGGGCTATACAATGAGCAGTTCTTC.